The following is a T cell receptor beta chain sequence with its context. Its target is not known. CDR3 length: 13 amino acids. V was pared by 0 bases and J by 4 bases, with 7 bases between. Germline V gives CDR1 SGHDT, CDR2 YYEEEE. This specimen belongs to a study of T cell responses to AZD1222 COVID-19 vaccine. Repertoires were generated with immunoSEQ multiplex PCR, while TCRdb's copy carries only in-frame clones and drops some. The sample yields about 120,000 clones, 85% to 95% seen once. Study-level findings and limits: Across the whole spike, CD4 TCRs peaked at regions 160-218 and 743-854.

The specimen was peripheral blood, collected 28 days after the second AZD1222 dose. This clonotype was obtained from an adult who received the AZD1222 COVID-19 vaccine. The chain has TRBV5-6 and TRBJ1-2; D call uncertain. CDR3: CASSLAAGYGYTF. CDR3 DNA: TGTGCCAGCAGCTTGGCAGCCGGCTATGGCTACACCTTC.